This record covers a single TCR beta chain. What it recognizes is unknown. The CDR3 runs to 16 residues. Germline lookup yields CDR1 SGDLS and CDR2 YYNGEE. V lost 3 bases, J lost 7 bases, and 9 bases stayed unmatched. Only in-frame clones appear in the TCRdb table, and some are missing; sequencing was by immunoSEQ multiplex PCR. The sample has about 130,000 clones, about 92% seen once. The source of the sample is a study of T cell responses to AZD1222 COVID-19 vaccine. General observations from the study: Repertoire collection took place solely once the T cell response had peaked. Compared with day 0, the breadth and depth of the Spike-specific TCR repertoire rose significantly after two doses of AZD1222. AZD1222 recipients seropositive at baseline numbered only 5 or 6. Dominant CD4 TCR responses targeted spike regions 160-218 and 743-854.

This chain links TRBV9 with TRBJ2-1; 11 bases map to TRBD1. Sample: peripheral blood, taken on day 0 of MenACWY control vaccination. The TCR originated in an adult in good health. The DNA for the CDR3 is TGTGCCAGCAGCGAACCTGGGACAGGGGGTAATAATGAGCAGTTCTTC. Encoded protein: CASSEPGTGGNNEQFF.